The 10 T cell receptor beta chains below come from one sample, sequenced in a study of blood T cell repertoires in COVID-19. The repertoire was sequenced with immunoSEQ multiplex PCR; TCRdb's copy has only in-frame clones and lacks some. The sample shows under 25,000 clones, roughly 88% of them seen only once. Sequencing was done on a sample of peripheral blood. These receptor sequences come from a human donor in a cohort sampled during active COVID-19.

The V and J genes are TRBV5-1 and TRBJ1-1; TRBD1 is a possible D gene (5 bases). V lost 0 bases and J 1 base, leaving 10 bases between the germline ends. CDR3 size: 15 residues. From germline, CDR1 is SGHRS and CDR2 YFSETQ. The chain's CDR3 is CASSLEQVGNTEAFF. The CDR3 nucleotides read TGCGCCAGCAGCTTGGAACAGGTAGGGAACACTGAAGCTTTCTTT.

The rearrangement uses TRBV5-1 and TRBJ1-1; the match to TRBD1 covers 7 bases. The germline V gene encodes CDR1 SGHRS and CDR2 YFSETQ. CDR3 size: 14 residues. J lost 0 bases, V lost 4 bases, and 3 bases had no gene match. The DNA of the CDR3 is TGCGCCAGCAGCCTCGGGACAGTGAACACTGAAGCTTTCTTT. It specifies CASSLGTVNTEAFF.

The sample holds one count of this clone. The genes are TRBV29-1 and TRBJ2-7, with 9 bases aligning to TRBD1. Germline V lookup: CDR1 SQVTM, CDR2 ANQGSEA. V was clipped by 7 bases and J by 3 bases; unmatched bases: 10. The length of the CDR3 is 14 residues. The CDR3 loop reads CSARQGDPGYEQYF. The CDR3 DNA sequence: TGCAGCGCACGACAGGGGGACCCAGGCTACGAGCAGTACTTC.

The rearrangement joins TRBV3-1 (or the pseudogene TRBV3-2) to TRBJ1-4; 7 bases are a match to TRBD1. Germline lookup yields CDR1 LGHDT and CDR2 YNNKEL (reference sequence). The V and J ends lost 5 bases and 6 bases, in that order; junction bases with no gene match: 6. The CDR3 consists of 14 residues. DNA of the CDR3: TGTGCCAGCAGCTCACAGGGGAGGTATGAAAAACTGTTTTTT. Protein: CASSSQGRYEKLFF.

V is TRBV6-2 or TRBV6-3 and J is TRBJ1-4, with D uncertain. This CDR3 contains 14 residues. Per the germline V gene, CDR1 is MNHEY and CDR2 is SVGEGT. The ends were cut back, 0 bases at V and 15 bases at J, with 17 bases in the middle. The CDR3 spells CASSYSSGIPMVFF. CDR3 sequence (DNA): TGTGCCAGCAGTTACTCGTCCGGGATTCCTATGGTGTTTTTT.

The chain employs TRBV4-2 and TRBJ2-3, with D hard to call. This CDR3 is built from 14 residues. With 4 bases removed from V and 3 bases from J, the gap between germline ends came to 11 bases. Germline V gene sequence: CDR1 LGHNA, CDR2 YNFKEQ. The CDR3 is CASSPLLQTDTQYF. In nucleotides, the CDR3 is TGTGCCAGCAGCCCCCTCCTCCAGACAGATACGCAGTATTTT.

This chain joins TRBV15 and TRBJ1-2, with TRBD1 as a possible D gene (5 bases). Per the germline V gene, CDR1 is LNHNV and CDR2 is YYDKDF (reference sequence). There are 13 residues in the CDR3. Trimming left V 0 bases short and J 8 bases short, with 10 bases between. CDR3: CATSRDSGGGYTF. The CDR3 DNA follows: TGTGCCACCAGCAGAGATTCCGGGGGAGGCTACACCTTC.

In its sample, this clone was seen once. This rearrangement joins TRBV5-4 to TRBJ1-1; no clear D gene. Trimming removed 1 base at V and 2 bases at J, with 12 bases between. The CDR3 contains 15 residues. From germline, CDR1 is SGHNT and CDR2 YYREEE (reference sequence). CDR3 loop: CASSLPGVSNTEAFF. The CDR3 DNA follows: TGTGCCAGCAGCTTGCCCGGGGTGTCAAACACTGAAGCTTTCTTT.

This chain uses TRBV14 with TRBJ2-5, with 7 bases that match TRBD2. Germline assignment: CDR1 SGHDN and CDR2 FVKESK. The CDR3 spans 15 residues. Trimming removed 2 bases from V and 7 bases from J; junction bases left unmatched: 10. The CDR3 reads CASSQLQGRGGTQYF. The CDR3 bases are TGTGCCAGCAGCCAACTTCAGGGCCGCGGGGGGACCCAGTACTTC.

The V call is TRBV7-8, the J call TRBJ1-5, with D tentatively TRBD1 (6 bases). This CDR3 has 13 residues. Germline CDR1 is SGHVS and CDR2 is FQNEAQ. V lost 5 bases and J lost 9, with 14 bases in between. The CDR3 loop reads CASSVERGGPQHF. The DNA for the CDR3 is TGTGCCAGCAGCGTGGAAAGAGGGGGGCCCCAGCATTTT.